This T cell receptor beta chain stems from a study of regulatory T cells in long-lasting Graves disease (dated by TCRdb to about 2021). Some background on the complete study: Antithyroid drugs had been taken for less than 3 months by newly diagnosed Graves' disease patients. Persistent Graves' disease patients were compared with newly diagnosed Graves' disease patients by peripheral blood TCR sequencing and RNA sequencing. The study took place in China and was registered as a clinical trial. A total of 35 or so samples underwent TCR sequencing: some 13 from persistent and about 20 from newly diagnosed Graves' disease patients. General findings and caveats noted by the study authors: Compared with newly diagnosed patients, persistent Graves' disease patients had lower TCR Shannon entropy and fewer highly expanded clones, which suggests clonal expansion. The authors noted that the small sample size was a limitation that may lower accuracy. Only peripheral blood was studied, because thyroid tissue, the primary lesion, was inaccessible. Persistent disease showed preferential use of TRBV28, TRBJ1-2 and TRBJ2-5, whereas newly diagnosed disease favored TRBV20-1 and TRBJ2-1. More public clonotypes were shared among persistent patients (roughly 2,900) than among newly diagnosed patients (roughly 1,000). Only the TCR beta chain was sequenced and analyzed.

The time point label for this specimen denotes: newly diagnosed GD, antithyroid drugs for less than 3 months. RNA was extracted from PBMCs in TRIzol for both TCR sequencing and RNA sequencing. Graves' disease was diagnosed according to American Thyroid Association guidelines. Recruitment of patients was carried out at an endocrinology department in Xi'an, China. Each patient gave about 8.1 milliliters of peripheral blood, collected in an EDTA anticoagulant tube. Ficoll Paque Plus density gradient separation was used to isolate PBMCs, and no further T cell sorting was performed. An Agilent 2100 Bioanalyzer and agarose gel were used to assess RNA quality, and a NanoDrop 2000 was used to measure RNA concentration. Here V drops 4 bases and J drops 0 bases, and the junction holds 13 bases not matched to any gene. Taken from cysteine to phenylalanine, the CDR3 has 19 residues. Left in the record is the CDR3 DNA by itself, 57 bases read in frame from the first base. CDR1 SGHAT and CDR2 FQNNGV are derived from the germline V gene.

On this clonotype itself: Its antigen is still unknown. Base qualities are missing; no much larger clone stands one base away.

Library preparation was by multiplex PCR. Sequenced using an Illumina HiSeq 4000. iRepertoire HTBI primers and Arm-PCR amplification of CDR3 regions were used to construct TCR beta libraries. Gel purification was performed on PCR products prior to sequencing. The original methods were these. Gene usage analysis of CDR3 amino acid clonotypes relied on the approximately 60 TRBV and over 13 TRBJ segments identified across samples. Filtered high-quality paired reads were merged into contigs using COPE and FqMerger. BLAST was used to align contigs to the IMGT TRBV, TRBD and TRBJ reference genes, and CDR3 was defined following IMGT. Highly expanded clones were defined as clonotypes with a frequency above 0.1%. Shannon entropy was used to measure repertoire diversity, and the Gini coefficient was used to measure V-J evenness. Clonotypes shared by more than one individual were considered public. Starting from the raw public reads, TCRdb applied fastp trimming at Q25, assembled clones with MiXCR and retained in-frame beta chains. Every entry covers one CDR3 protein and lists the most common genes and DNA from its rows. Clone size and V and J calls follow TCRdb, not the original study. This sample has about 430,000 distinct CDR3 sequences in its table, and approximately 15% of those were observed once. The top ten clones comprise approximately 7.6% of the sample.

Another study also made use of these data, one on T cells in Graves' hyperthyroidism and ophthalmopathy. The second paper further reports: A patient counted as having stable Graves' hyperthyroidism if no progression to ophthalmopathy occurred over 18 months of follow-up. Hyperthyroidism patients were aged 18 to 65 years and newly diagnosed, with disease duration of less than 2 months. Any patient with an uncontrolled infection, another autoimmune disease, pregnancy or lactation was excluded. Diagnoses were established on the basis of clinical symptoms, serum thyroxine and TRAb, thyroid ultrasound, and orbital computed tomography. For the first round of RT-PCR on the TCR CDR3, the HTBI primer set was used together with the Qiagen OneStep RT-PCR kit. Most expanded thyroid clonotypes (frequency above 0.001) were also detected in blood, a finding suggesting that blood repertoires may reflect thyroid immune responses. A model built on a 13 V-J signature distinguished ophthalmopathy from stable hyperthyroidism, reaching roughly 88% sensitivity and 81.08% specificity in cross-validation and 80%/75% in testing. In validation, the model predicted progression to ophthalmopathy with approximately 71% sensitivity and 72% to 85% specificity, a median of about 6 months before onset. To identify distinguishing TCR V-J signatures, a discovery cohort of roughly 100 patients was used, comprising under 45 with Graves' ophthalmopathy and 57 with stable Graves' hyperthyroidism. An independent validation cohort of around 19 hyperthyroidism patients and over 15 patients who later progressed to ophthalmopathy tested prospective prediction of ophthalmopathy. The 100 or so discovery patients were randomly divided into training and test sets at a 7:3 ratio. The study also compared thyroid tissue and blood T-cell repertoires from over 5 Graves' hyperthyroidism patients. After blood sampling, hyperthyroidism patients were treated with methimazole at a starting dose of 30 mg daily, and ophthalmopathy patients were treated with high-dose intravenous methylprednisolone. A second multiplex PCR round built the libraries, followed by size selection and purification. The libraries were sequenced on an Illumina HiSeq2000 using paired-end 100 bp reads. Raw data were processed with SOAPnuke, discarding reads with adapters, uncalled bases, mean Phred below 15, or no exact constant-primer or identifier match. COPE v1.2.5 was used to merge high-quality paired reads, and clonotypes were defined as unique nucleotide sequences. MiTCR v1.1 was used to align clonotypes to the IMGT TRBV, TRBD and TRBJ reference segments. Analysis was restricted to V-J combinations with a frequency above 0.0001, which covered 99.2% of repertoires. The TCS score was defined as F50 (clonal expansion) divided by E x V (chaos), with BLOSUM62-based TCRdist calculated between CDR3 peptides within each V-J. Welch's t-statistics and random forest reduced 514 V-J features to 10 to 15, which were used in a naive Bayes classifier (R e1071). No statistical method was used to set the sample size in advance, and investigators knew the group allocation. The paper reports TCR Vbeta CDR3 sequencing of approximately 140 peripheral blood samples: around 41 ophthalmopathy, 70 to 85 hyperthyroidism and 17 progressor patients.

The specimen was peripheral blood mononuclear cells (PBMCs), collected at new diagnosis, from a patient treated with antithyroid drugs. This TCR derives from a woman aged 40 to 50 with Graves disease. Donor details come from another sample of the same person, matched by shared clones. The rearranged chain carries TRBV11-2 and TRBJ2-1; TRBD2 fits 9 bases in the junction. The bases are TGTGCCAGCAGCTCCCTGTATAGCGGGAGTCGCGGCTCCTACAATGAGCAGTTCTTC. This sequence encodes CASSSLYSGSRGSYNEQFF.